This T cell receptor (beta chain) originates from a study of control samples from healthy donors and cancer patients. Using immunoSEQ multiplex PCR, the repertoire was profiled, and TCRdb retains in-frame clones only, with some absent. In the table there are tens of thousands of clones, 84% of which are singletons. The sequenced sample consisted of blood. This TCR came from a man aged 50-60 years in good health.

The CDR3 region has the DNA TGTGCCAGCAGCGTGACAGATGGCTACACCTTC. It specifies CASSVTDGYTF. The chain employs TRBV7-9 and TRBJ1-2; tentative D call: TRBD1 (5 bases). Germline V gene lookup returns CDR1 SEHNR and CDR2 FQNEAQ (reference sequence). The CDR3 consists of 11 residues. Trimming removed 5 bases at V and 6 bases at J, with 7 bases between.